The following is a TCR beta chain sequence with its context. What it recognizes is unknown. Unique molecular identifiers were incorporated during preparation of the TCRbeta library. TCRdb recomputed calls from the PCR reads with MiXCR, one row per CDR3 protein. The sample includes 450,000 to 550,000 distinct CDR3 sequences, around 10% of them seen just once. The CDR3 contains 12 residues. The germline V gene encodes CDR1 SQVTM and CDR2 ANQGSEA. The germline V and J ends were trimmed by 0 bases and 4 bases, with 6 bases remaining between them. The data were obtained in a study of T-cell reconstitution after alpha-beta-depleted transplantation in children. Findings and limits, study-wide: Reports say that about two months after transplant, the alpha-beta T cells came out of several hundred graft clones that had expanded. A year post-transplant, T-cell counts and diversity derived mostly from newly produced T cells. Surviving recipient T cells and thymic progenitors produced the high day-60 TCRbeta diversity seen in some patients.

The sequence was obtained from a female patient between 2 and 10 years old who had a stem cell transplant for aplastic anemia, so the T cells may come from the graft donor. The sample in question was PBMCs, mostly from graft donor cells, obtained 180 days after TCRalphabeta/CD19-depleted stem cell transplant. V and J are TRBV29-1 and TRBJ1-2; possible D gene TRBD1, 5 bases. CDR3 residues: CSVEEGVYGYTF. The CDR3 coding sequence is TGCAGCGTTGAAGAAGGGGTCTATGGCTACACCTTC.